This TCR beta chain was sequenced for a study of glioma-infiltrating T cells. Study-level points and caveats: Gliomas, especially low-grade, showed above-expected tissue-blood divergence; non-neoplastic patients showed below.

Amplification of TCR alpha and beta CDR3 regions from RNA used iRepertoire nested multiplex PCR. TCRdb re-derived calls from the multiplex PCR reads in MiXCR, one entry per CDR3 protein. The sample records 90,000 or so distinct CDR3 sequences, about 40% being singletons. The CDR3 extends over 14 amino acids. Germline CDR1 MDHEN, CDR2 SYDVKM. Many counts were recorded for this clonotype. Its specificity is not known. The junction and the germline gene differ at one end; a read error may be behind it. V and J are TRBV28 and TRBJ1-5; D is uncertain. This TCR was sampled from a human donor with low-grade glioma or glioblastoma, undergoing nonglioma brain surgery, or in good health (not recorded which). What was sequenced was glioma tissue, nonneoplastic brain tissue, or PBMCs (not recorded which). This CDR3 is CASSRESFNQPQRF. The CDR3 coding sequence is TGTGCCAGCAGTCGTGAGTCCTTCAATCAGCCCCAGCGTTTT.